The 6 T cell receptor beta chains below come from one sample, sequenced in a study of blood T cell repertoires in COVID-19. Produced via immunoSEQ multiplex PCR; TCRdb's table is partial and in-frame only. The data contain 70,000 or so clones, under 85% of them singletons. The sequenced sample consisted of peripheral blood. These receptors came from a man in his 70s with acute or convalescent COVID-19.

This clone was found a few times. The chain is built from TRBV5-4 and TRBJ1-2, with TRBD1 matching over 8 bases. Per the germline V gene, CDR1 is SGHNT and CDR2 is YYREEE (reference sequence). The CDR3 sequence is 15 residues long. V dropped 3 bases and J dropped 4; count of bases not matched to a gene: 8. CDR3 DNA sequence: TGTGCCAGCAGCTCCGGACAGGGCTTTAGCTATGGCTACACCTTC. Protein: CASSSGQGFSYGYTF.

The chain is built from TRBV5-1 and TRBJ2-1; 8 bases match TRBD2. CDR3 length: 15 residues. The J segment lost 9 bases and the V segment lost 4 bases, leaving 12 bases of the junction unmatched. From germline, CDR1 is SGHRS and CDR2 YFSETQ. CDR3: CASSTTRTSTSEQFF. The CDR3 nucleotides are TGCGCCAGCAGCACCACTCGGACTAGCACCAGTGAGCAGTTCTTC.

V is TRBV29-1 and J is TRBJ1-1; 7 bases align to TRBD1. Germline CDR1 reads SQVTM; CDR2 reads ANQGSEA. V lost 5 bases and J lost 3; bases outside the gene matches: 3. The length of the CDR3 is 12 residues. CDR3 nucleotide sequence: TGCAGCGTTCGACAGGGCTACACTGAAGCTTTCTTT. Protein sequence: CSVRQGYTEAFF. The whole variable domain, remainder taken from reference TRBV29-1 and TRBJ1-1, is SAVISQKPSRDICQRGTSLTIQCQVDSQVTMMFWYRQQPGQSLTLIATANQGSEATYESGFVIDKFPISRPNLTFSTLTVSNMSPEDSSIYLCSVRQGYTEAFFGQGTRLTVV.

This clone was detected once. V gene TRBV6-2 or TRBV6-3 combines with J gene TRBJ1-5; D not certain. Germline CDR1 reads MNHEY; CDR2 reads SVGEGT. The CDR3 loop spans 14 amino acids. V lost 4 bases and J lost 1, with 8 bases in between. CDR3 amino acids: CASSWAGSNQPQHF. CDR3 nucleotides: TGTGCCAGCAGTTGGGCCGGAAGCAATCAGCCCCAGCATTTT.

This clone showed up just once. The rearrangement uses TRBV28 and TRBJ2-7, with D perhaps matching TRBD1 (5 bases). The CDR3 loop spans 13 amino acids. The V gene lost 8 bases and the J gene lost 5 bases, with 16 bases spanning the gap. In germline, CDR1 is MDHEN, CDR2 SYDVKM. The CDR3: CASHSAQGNEQYF. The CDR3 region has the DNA TGTGCCAGCCACAGCGCCCAGGGTAACGAGCAGTACTTC. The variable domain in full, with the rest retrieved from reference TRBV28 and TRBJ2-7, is DVKVTQSSRYLVKRTGEKVFLECVQDMDHENMFWYRQDPGLGLRLIYFSYDVKMKEKGDIPEGYSVSREKKERFSLILESASTNQTSMYLCASHSAQGNEQYFGPGTRLTVT.

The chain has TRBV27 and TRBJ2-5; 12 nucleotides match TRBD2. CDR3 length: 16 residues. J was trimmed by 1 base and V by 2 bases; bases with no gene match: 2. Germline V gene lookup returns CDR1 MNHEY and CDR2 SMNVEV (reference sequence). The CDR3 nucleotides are TGTGCCAGCAGTTTAAGGGGACTAGCGGGCCAAGAGACCCAGTACTTC. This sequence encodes CASSLRGLAGQETQYF.